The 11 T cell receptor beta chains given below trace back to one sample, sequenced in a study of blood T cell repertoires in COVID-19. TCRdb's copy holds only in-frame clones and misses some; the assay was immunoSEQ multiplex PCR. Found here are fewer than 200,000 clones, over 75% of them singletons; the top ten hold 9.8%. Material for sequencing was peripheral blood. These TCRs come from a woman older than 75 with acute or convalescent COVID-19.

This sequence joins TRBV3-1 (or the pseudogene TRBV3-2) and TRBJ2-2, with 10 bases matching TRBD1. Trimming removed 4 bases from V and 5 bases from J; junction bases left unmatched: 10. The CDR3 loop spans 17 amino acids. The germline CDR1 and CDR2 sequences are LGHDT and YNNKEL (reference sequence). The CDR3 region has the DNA TGTGCCAGCAGCCCACACTTTCCGGGACAGGGGACCGGGGAGCTGTTTTTT. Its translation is CASSPHFPGQGTGELFF.

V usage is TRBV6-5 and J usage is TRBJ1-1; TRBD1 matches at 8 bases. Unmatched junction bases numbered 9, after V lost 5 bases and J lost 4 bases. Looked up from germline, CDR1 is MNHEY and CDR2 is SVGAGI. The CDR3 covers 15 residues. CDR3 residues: CASSPSDRGGTEAFF. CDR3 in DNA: TGTGCCAGCAGTCCCTCCGACAGGGGTGGCACTGAAGCTTTCTTT.

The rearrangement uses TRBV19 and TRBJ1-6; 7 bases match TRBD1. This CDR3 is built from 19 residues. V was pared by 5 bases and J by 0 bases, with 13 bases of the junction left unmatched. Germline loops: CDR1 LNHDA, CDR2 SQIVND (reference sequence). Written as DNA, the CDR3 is TGTGCCAGTAGTGGCTCGCCCGGGACAGCTTCCTCCTATAATTCACCCCTCCACTTT. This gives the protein CASSGSPGTASSYNSPLHF.

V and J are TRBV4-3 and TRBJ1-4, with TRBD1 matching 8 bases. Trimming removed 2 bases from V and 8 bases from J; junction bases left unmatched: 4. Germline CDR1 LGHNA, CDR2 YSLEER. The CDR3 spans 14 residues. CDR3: CASSQRTGSEKLFF. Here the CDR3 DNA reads TGCGCCAGCAGCCAAAGGACAGGGAGCGAAAAACTGTTTTTT.

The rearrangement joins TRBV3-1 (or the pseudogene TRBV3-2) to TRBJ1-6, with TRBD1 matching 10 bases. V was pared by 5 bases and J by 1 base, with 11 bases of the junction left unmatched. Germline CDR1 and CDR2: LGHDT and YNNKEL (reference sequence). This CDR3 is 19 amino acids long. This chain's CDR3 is CASSKDRGISASYNSPLHF. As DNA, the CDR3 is TGTGCCAGCAGCAAGGACAGGGGGATTTCGGCGTCCTATAATTCACCCCTCCACTTT.

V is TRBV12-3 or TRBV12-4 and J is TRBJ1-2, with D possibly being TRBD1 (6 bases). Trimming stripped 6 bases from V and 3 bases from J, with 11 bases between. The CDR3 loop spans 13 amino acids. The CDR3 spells CASRTPGDYGYTF. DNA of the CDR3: TGTGCCAGCAGAACACCAGGGGACTATGGCTACACCTTC.

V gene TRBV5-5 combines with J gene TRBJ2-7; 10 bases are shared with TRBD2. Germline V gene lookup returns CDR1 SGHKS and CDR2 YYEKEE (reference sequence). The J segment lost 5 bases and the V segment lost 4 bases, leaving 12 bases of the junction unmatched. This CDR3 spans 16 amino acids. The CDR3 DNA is TGTGCCAGCAGCCCCCAGCCGGGACTAGCGATTGACGAGCAGTACTTC. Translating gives CASSPQPGLAIDEQYF.

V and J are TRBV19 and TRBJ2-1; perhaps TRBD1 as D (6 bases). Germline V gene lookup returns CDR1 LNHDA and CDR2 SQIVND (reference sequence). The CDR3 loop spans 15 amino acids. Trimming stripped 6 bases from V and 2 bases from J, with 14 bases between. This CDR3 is CASRINRVPYNEQFF. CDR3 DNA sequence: TGTGCCAGTAGGATTAACAGGGTCCCCTACAATGAGCAGTTCTTC.

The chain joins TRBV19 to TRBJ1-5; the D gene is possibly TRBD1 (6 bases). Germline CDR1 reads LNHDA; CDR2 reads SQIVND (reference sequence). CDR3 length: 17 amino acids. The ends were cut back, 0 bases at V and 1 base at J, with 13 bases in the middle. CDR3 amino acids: CASSIERRQGSNQPQHF. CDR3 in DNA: TGTGCCAGTAGTATAGAACGACGGCAGGGGAGCAATCAGCCCCAGCATTTT. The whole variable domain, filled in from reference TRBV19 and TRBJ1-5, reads DGGITQSPKYLFRKEGQNVTLSCEQNLNHDAMYWYRQDPGQGLRLIYYSQIVNDFQKGDIAEGYSVSREKKESFPLTVTSAQKNPTAFYLCASSIERRQGSNQPQHFGDGTRLSIL.

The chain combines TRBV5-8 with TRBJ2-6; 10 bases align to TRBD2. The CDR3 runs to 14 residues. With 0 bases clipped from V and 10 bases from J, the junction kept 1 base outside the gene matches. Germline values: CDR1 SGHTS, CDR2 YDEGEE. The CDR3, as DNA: TGTGCCAGCAGCTTGGAGCGGGGGGGGAACGTCCTGACTTTC. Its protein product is CASSLERGGNVLTF.

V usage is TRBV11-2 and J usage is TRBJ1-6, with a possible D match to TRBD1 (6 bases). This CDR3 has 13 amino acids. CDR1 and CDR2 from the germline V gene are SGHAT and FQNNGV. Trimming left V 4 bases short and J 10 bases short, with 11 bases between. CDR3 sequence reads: CASSSGTNSPLHF. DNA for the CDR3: TGTGCCAGCAGCTCCGGGACAAACTCACCCCTCCACTTT.